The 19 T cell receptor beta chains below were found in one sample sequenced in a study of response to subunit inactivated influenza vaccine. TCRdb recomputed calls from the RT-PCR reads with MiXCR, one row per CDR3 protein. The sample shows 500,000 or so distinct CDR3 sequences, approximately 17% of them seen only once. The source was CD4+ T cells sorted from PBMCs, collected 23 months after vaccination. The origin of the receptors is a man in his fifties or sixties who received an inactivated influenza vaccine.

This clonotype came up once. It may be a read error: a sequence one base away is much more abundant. CDR3 in amino acids: CANRQAGRQGEKLFF. In nucleotides, the CDR3 is TGTGCCAACAGACAAGCCGGAAGACAAGGCGAAAAACTGTTTTTT. The chain links TRBV7-2 to TRBJ1-4; D remains unclear. CDR3 size: 15 residues. Germline V lookup: CDR1 SGHTA, CDR2 FQGNSA. Deletions cut 10 bases from V and 8 bases from J, with 23 bases between.

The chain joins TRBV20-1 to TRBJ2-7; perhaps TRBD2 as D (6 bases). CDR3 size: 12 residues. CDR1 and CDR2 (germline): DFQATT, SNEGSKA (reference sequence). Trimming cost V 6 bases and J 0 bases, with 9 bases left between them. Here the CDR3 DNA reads TGCAGTGCAGGACTATTCTCCTACGAGCAGTACTTC. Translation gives CSAGLFSYEQYF.

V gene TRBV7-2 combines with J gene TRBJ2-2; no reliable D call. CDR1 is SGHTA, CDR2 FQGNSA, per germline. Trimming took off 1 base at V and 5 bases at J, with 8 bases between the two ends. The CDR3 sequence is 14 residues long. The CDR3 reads CASSLVRVTGELFF. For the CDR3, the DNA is TGTGCCAGCAGCTTAGTAAGAGTAACCGGGGAGCTGTTTTTT.

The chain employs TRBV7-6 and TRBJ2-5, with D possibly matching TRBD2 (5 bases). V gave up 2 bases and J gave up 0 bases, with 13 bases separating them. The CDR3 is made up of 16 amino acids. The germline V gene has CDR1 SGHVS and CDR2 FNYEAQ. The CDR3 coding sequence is TGTGCCAGCAGCTTAACCCTCCGGGAAAACCAAGAGACCCAGTACTTC. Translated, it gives CASSLTLRENQETQYF.

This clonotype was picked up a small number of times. CDR3 coding DNA: TGTGCCATCAGTGATTTGTACTACAATGAGCAGTTCTTC. It is translated as CAISDLYYNEQFF. The chain has TRBV10-3 and TRBJ2-1; D gene ambiguous. This CDR3 spans 13 amino acids. Germline-derived CDR1 and CDR2 are ENHRY and SYGVKD. V was cut by 3 bases and J by 3 bases, with 6 bases left in between.

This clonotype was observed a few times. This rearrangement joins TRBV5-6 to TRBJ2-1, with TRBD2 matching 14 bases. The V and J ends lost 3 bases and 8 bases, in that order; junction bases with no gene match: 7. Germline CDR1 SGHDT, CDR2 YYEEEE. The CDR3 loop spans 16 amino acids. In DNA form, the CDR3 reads TGTGCCAGCAGCTCGACTAGCGGGGGGGCGATTCATGAGCAGTTCTTC. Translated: CASSSTSGGAIHEQFF.

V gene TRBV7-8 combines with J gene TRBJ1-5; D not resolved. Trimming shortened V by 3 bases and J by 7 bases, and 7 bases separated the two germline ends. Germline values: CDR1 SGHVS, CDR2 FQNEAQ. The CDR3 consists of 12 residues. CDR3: CASSFLSQPQHF. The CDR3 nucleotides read TGTGCCAGCAGCTTCCTCTCCCAGCCCCAGCATTTT. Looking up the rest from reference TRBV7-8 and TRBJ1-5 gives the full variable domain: GAGVSQSPRYKVAKRGQDVALRCDPISGHVSLFWYQQALGQGPEFLTYFQNEAQLDKSGLPSDRFFAERPEGSVSTLKIQRTQQEDSAVYLCASSFLSQPQHFGDGTRLSIL.

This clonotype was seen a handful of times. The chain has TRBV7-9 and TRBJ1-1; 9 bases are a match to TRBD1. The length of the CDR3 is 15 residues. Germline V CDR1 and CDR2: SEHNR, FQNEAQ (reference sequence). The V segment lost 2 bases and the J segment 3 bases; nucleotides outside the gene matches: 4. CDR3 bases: TGTGCCAGCAGCTTACGACAGGGGGTAGACACTGAAGCTTTCTTT. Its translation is CASSLRQGVDTEAFF.

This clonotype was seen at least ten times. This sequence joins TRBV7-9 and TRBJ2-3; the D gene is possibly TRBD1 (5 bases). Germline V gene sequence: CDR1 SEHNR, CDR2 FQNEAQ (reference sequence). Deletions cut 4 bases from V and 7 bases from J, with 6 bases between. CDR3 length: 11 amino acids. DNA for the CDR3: TGTGCCAGCAGCTCAGGGTATACGCAGTATTTT. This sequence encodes CASSSGYTQYF.

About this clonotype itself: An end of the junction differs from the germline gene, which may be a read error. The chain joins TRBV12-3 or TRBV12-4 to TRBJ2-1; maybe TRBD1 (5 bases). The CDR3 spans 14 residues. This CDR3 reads CAGRASDSYNEQFF. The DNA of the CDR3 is TGTGCCGGCAGGGCAAGCGACTCCTACAATGAGCAGTTCTTC.

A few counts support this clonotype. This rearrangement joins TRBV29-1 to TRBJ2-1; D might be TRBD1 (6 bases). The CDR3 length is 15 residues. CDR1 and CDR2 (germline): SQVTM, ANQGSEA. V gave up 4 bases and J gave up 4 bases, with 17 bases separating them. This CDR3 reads CSVALGASRYNEQFF. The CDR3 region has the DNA TGCAGCGTTGCTCTGGGGGCTAGCAGATACAATGAGCAGTTCTTC.

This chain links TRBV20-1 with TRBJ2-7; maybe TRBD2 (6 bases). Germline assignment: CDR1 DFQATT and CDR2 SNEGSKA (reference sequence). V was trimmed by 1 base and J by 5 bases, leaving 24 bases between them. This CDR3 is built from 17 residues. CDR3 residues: CSARGTPLGGISHEQYF. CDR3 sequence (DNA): TGCAGTGCTAGAGGTACCCCCTTGGGCGGGATTTCCCACGAGCAGTACTTC.

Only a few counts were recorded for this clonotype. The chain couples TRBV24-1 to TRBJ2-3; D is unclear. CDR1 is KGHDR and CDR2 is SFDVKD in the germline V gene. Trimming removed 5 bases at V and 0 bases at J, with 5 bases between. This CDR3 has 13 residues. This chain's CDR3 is CATSAQSTDTQYF. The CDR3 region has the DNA TGTGCCACCAGTGCACAGAGCACAGATACGCAGTATTTT.

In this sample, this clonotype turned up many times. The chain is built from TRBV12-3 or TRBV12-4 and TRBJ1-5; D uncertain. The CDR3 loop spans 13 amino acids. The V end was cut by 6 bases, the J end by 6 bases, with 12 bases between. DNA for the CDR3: TGTGCCAGCAGCTCGGACCGCGCTCAGCCCCAGCATTTT. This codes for CASSSDRAQPQHF.

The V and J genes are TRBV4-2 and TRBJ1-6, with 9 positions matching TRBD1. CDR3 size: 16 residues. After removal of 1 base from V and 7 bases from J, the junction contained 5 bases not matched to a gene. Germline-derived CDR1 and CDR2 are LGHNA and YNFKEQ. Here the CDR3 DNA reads TGTGCCAGCAGCCAAGCCCCTGGACAGGGGAATTCACCCCTCCACTTT. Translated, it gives CASSQAPGQGNSPLHF.

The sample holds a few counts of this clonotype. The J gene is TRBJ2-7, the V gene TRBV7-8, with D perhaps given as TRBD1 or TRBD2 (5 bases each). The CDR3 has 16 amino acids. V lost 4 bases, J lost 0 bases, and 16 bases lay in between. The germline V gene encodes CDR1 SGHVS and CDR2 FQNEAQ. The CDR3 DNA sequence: TGTGCCAGCAGCTCCAGGATCTCAGGGAGCTCCTACGAGCAGTACTTC. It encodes CASSSRISGSSYEQYF.

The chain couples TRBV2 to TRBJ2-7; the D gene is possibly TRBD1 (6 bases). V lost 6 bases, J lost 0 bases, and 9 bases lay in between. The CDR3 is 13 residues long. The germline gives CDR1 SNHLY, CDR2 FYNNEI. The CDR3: CASSYRASYEQYF. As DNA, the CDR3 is TGTGCCAGCAGCTACAGGGCCTCCTACGAGCAGTACTTC. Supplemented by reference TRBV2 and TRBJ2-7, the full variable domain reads EPEVTQTPSHQVTQMGQEVILRCVPISNHLYFYWYRQILGQKVEFLVSFYNNEISEKSEIFDDQFSVERPDGSNFTLKIRSTKLEDSAMYFCASSYRASYEQYFGPGTRLTVT.

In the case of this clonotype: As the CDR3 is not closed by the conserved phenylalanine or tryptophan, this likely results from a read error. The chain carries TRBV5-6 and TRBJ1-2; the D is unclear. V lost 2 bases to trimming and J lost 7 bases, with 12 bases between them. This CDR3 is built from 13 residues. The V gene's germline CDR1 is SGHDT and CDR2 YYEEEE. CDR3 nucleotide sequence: TGTGCCAGCAGCTTAGGAGCCTCGGGTGGCTACACCCTC. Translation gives CASSLGASGGYTL.

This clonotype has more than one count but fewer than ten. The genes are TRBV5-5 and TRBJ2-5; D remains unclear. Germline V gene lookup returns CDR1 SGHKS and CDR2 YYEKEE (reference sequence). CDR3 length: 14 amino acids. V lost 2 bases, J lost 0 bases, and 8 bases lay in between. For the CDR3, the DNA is TGTGCCAGCAGCTTTGGGCCAGACCAAGAGACCCAGTACTTC. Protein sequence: CASSFGPDQETQYF.